This passage covers 9 T cell receptor beta chains from one sample sequenced in a study of shared clonotypes between healthy human individuals. Clones were sequenced by immunoSEQ multiplex PCR, and TCRdb holds only the in-frame ones, with some missing. The sample carries 2,500,000 or so clones, roughly 93% recorded once. The sequenced sample was naive CD4+ T cells from PBMCs. Subset: CD45RA+ positively selected. All receptors derive from a man younger than 35 in good health. Some clones in this sample may be carry-over from other donors' samples.

The chain uses TRBV19 and TRBJ2-2; D gene ambiguous. Germline V gene sequence: CDR1 LNHDA, CDR2 SQIVND (reference sequence). CDR3 length: 15 amino acids. The V gene lost 3 bases and the J gene lost 4 bases, with 12 bases spanning the gap. CDR3 sequence reads: CASSIEGLPTGELFF. In nucleotides, the CDR3 is TGTGCCAGTAGTATTGAAGGGCTACCCACCGGGGAGCTGTTTTTT.

The chain joins TRBV27 to TRBJ2-3, with 11 bases that match TRBD2. CDR1 and CDR2 (germline): MNHEY, SMNVEV (reference sequence). The CDR3 length is 15 residues. V lost 6 bases to trimming and J lost 0 bases; unmatched junction nucleotides: 2. The CDR3 bases are TGTGCCAGCAGGTCTAGCGGGAGGAGCACAGATACGCAGTATTTT. Translation gives CASRSSGRSTDTQYF.

This chain uses TRBV19 with TRBJ2-2; 9 bases are a match to TRBD1. With V trimmed by 9 bases and J by 4 bases, 15 bases remained unmatched. The CDR3 is 17 residues long. From germline, CDR1 is LNHDA and CDR2 SQIVND (reference sequence). In DNA, the CDR3 is TGTGCCAGCATGGGGGCCCCGGGACAGGGCATCACCGGGGAGCTGTTTTTT. Encoded protein: CASMGAPGQGITGELFF.

J is TRBJ1-6 and V is TRBV10-3, with a weak D call TRBD1 (6 bases). V gave up 7 bases and J gave up 4 bases, with 11 bases separating them. The CDR3 spans 14 residues. The germline V gene has CDR1 ENHRY and CDR2 SYGVKD. DNA of the CDR3: TGTGCCATCAAACCAGGGGATTATAATTCACCCCTCCACTTT. It is translated as CAIKPGDYNSPLHF.

A single count supports this clone. The rearrangement links TRBV30 to TRBJ2-6, with D perhaps matching TRBD1 (5 bases). Germline V gene lookup returns CDR1 GTSNPN and CDR2 SVGIG (reference sequence). V was pared by 4 bases and J by 2 bases, with 12 bases between. CDR3 length: 15 amino acids. CDR3 region: CAWTQGIAGANVLTF. CDR3 coding DNA: TGTGCCTGGACGCAGGGTATCGCTGGGGCCAACGTCCTGACTTTC. Full variable domain (rest looked up from reference TRBV30 and TRBJ2-6): SQTIHQWPATLVQPVGSPLSLECTVEGTSNPNLYWYRQAAGRGLQLLFYSVGIGQISSEVPQNLSASRPQDRQFILSSKKLLLSDSGFYLCAWTQGIAGANVLTFGAGSRLTVL.

The CDR3 sequence is CASSYRNKQRNTEAFF. In nucleotides, the CDR3 is TGTGCCAGCAGTTACCGTAATAAACAGAGGAACACTGAAGCTTTCTTT. The V gene is TRBV27, the J gene TRBJ1-1; no definite D call. The CDR3 runs 16 residues. Between the trimmed V and J ends, which lost 4 bases and 1 base, there was a span of 16 bases. CDR1 and CDR2 (germline): MNHEY, SMNVEV (reference sequence).

This chain connects TRBV5-4 to TRBJ2-1, with TRBD2 matching over 10 bases. CDR1 and CDR2 (germline): SGHNT, YYREEE (reference sequence). Trimming cost V 0 bases and J 4 bases; bases outside gene matches: 1. The CDR3 has 15 residues. For the CDR3, the DNA is TGTGCCAGCAGCTTGGGACTAGCGGGTTACAATGAGCAGTTCTTC. Amino acid sequence: CASSLGLAGYNEQFF.

This chain links TRBV2 with TRBJ1-5; D ambiguous. V shed 6 bases and J shed 2 bases, with 14 bases lying between them. This CDR3 is 15 amino acids long. Germline lookup yields CDR1 SNHLY and CDR2 FYNNEI. The CDR3: CASSGRIEGNQPQHF. The CDR3 DNA sequence: TGTGCCAGCAGCGGACGGATCGAGGGCAATCAGCCCCAGCATTTT.

This rearrangement joins TRBV5-1 to TRBJ1-1; TRBD1 might be the D (6 bases). Trimming stripped 4 bases from V and 0 bases from J, with 16 bases between. From germline, CDR1 is SGHRS and CDR2 YFSETQ. The CDR3 totals 16 residues. The DNA for the CDR3 is TGCGCCAGCAGCCCCCTACCACAGGGTGTGAACACTGAAGCTTTCTTT. Its protein is CASSPLPQGVNTEAFF.